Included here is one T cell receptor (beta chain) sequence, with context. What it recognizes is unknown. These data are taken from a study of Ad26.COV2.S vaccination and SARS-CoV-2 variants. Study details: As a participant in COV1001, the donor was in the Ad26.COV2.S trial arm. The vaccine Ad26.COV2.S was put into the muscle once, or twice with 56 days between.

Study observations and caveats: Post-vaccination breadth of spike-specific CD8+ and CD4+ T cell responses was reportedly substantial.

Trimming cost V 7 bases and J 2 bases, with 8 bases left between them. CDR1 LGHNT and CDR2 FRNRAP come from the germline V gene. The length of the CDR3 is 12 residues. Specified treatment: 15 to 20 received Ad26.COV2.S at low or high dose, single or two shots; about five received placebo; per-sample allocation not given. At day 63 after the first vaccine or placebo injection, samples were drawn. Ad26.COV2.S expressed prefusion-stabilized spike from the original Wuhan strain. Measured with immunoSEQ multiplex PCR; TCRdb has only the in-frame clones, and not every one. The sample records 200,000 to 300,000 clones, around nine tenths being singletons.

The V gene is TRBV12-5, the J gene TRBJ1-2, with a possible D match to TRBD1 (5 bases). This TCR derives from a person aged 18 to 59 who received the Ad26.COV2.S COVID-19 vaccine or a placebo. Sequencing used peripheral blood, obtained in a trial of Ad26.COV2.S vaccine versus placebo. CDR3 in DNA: TGTGCTAGTGCCGGGGCAAACTATGGCTACACCTTC. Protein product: CASAGANYGYTF.